These 5 T cell receptor beta chains share one sample of origin, sequenced in a study of cytomegalovirus exposure and HLA in healthy donors. The PCR used 60 Vbeta and 13 Jbeta primers. The method was immunoSEQ multiplex PCR; TCRdb's version includes in-frame clones alone and lacks a portion of them. The sample lists 110,000 to 150,000 clones, around 84% seen once, with almost 2.5% in the top ten. Material: PBMCs. Every receptor here comes from a boy between 2 and 10 years old in good health and CMV-seronegative.

The chain employs TRBV6-1 and TRBJ2-1; perhaps TRBD1 as D (6 bases). Looked up from germline, CDR1 is MNHNS and CDR2 is SASEGT. CDR3 length: 15 amino acids. Trimming left V 6 bases short and J 3 bases short, with 15 bases between. The chain's CDR3 is CASSEEDRNYNEQFF. The CDR3 nucleotides read TGTGCCAGCAGCGAGGAGGACAGAAACTACAATGAGCAGTTCTTC.

The gene calls are TRBV12-5 and TRBJ1-1; D not resolved. From germline, CDR1 is LGHNT and CDR2 FRNRAP. V lost 3 bases and J lost 0, with 14 bases in between. CDR3 length: 16 residues. The CDR3: CASGFLSARMNTEAFF. The CDR3 DNA follows: TGTGCTAGTGGTTTTTTGTCTGCCAGAATGAACACTGAAGCTTTCTTT.

This sequence joins TRBV27 and TRBJ1-2; 9 nucleotides agree with TRBD1. Germline V lookup: CDR1 MNHEY, CDR2 SMNVEV (reference sequence). The CDR3 is made up of 13 amino acids. The junction had 2 bases not matched to a gene; V was cut back by 3 bases and J by 6 bases. DNA for the CDR3: TGTGCCAGCAGTTTTAGGGACAGGGATGGCTACACCTTC. Amino acid sequence: CASSFRDRDGYTF.

The chain has TRBV15 and TRBJ2-1, with TRBD2 matching 7 bases. The CDR3 is made up of 16 amino acids. Germline V gene data show CDR1 as LNHNV and CDR2 as YYDKDF (reference sequence). Losses at the gene ends were 4 bases for V and 5 bases for J; bases not matched to a gene: 11. CDR3 amino acids: CATSTLASGAHNEQFF. CDR3 bases: TGTGCCACCAGCACCCTCGCTAGCGGAGCCCACAATGAGCAGTTCTTC.

The rearrangement joins TRBV19 to TRBJ1-5; no firm D call. The germline V gene encodes CDR1 LNHDA and CDR2 SQIVND (reference sequence). The CDR3 loop spans 13 amino acids. Trimming took 2 bases from V and 4 from J, leaving 6 bases between them. CDR3 sequence (DNA): TGTGCCAGTAGTATACCCATTAATCAGCCCCAGCATTTT. Translation: CASSIPINQPQHF.